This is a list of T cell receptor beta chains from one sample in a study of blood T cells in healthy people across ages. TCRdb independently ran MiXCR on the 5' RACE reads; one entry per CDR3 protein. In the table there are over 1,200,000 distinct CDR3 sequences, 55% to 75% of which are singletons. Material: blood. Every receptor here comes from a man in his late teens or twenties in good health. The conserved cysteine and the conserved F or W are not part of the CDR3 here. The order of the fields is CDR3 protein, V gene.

CDR3aa: SARDGAPLDSYEQY
v_gene: TRBV20-1

CDR3aa: ASKEPDFYEQY
v_gene: TRBV6-5

CDR3aa: ASRPAGTGPEPQH
v_gene: TRBV27

CDR3aa: ASSQDPTEAF
v_gene: TRBV27

CDR3aa: ASSQLNSNQPQH
v_gene: TRBV4-2

CDR3aa: ASSLALAWEADTQY
v_gene: TRBV7-9

CDR3aa: ASSSTSTDATNEKLF
v_gene: TRBV7-9

CDR3aa: ASSLTAMNTEAF
v_gene: TRBV6-5

CDR3aa: SVGTGNAKNIQY
v_gene: TRBV29-1

CDR3aa: ASSSLALSSYEQY
v_gene: TRBV6-5

CDR3aa: SVEAYGLEQY
v_gene: TRBV29-1

CDR3aa: ASSSRLAGVQETQY
v_gene: TRBV3-1

CDR3aa: ASSQTGESYNEQY
v_gene: TRBV3-1

CDR3aa: ASSYRTAVTDTQY
v_gene: TRBV5-1

CDR3aa: SARKLAGAYEQY
v_gene: TRBV20-1

CDR3aa: SATGTGRDGYT
v_gene: TRBV20-1

CDR3aa: ASTLIRGAAFSYDEQY
v_gene: TRBV27

CDR3aa: ASSQIPLQRGYEQY
v_gene: TRBV4-1

CDR3aa: ASSQPGRETRKQY
v_gene: TRBV4-1

CDR3aa: ASTPGASYNEQF
v_gene: TRBV7-9

CDR3aa: ASGVIGQETQY
v_gene: TRBV5-1

CDR3aa: SVILAYEQY
v_gene: TRBV29-1

CDR3aa: SAGQGVNQPQH
v_gene: TRBV20-1

CDR3aa: ASSLPDGYPTYEQY
v_gene: TRBV7-2

CDR3aa: ATARVTSRVSTDTQY
v_gene: TRBV15

CDR3aa: SGDSYEQY
v_gene: TRBV20-1

CDR3aa: SASASGYYNEQF
v_gene: TRBV20-1

CDR3aa: ASSILLTVSYEQY
v_gene: TRBV28

CDR3aa: SAYPLTTSYNEQF
v_gene: TRBV20-1

CDR3aa: ASSRGPTTSFNEQF
v_gene: TRBV4-1

CDR3aa: SARRSGGLHEQF
v_gene: TRBV20-1

CDR3aa: ATSGESNQPQH
v_gene: TRBV2

CDR3aa: SVLRTASYEQY
v_gene: TRBV29-1

CDR3aa: ARSGLALEVNEQF
v_gene: TRBV30

CDR3aa: ASRVDRGAQPQH
v_gene: TRBV25-1

CDR3aa: ASSRLSNEQF
v_gene: TRBV27

CDR3aa: ASSQYRGGANTGELF
v_gene: TRBV4-3

CDR3aa: ASSVGDKSSYEQY
v_gene: TRBV9

CDR3aa: ASSHYGDYEQY
v_gene: TRBV5-1

CDR3aa: ASSPAGEKLF
v_gene: TRBV18

CDR3aa: ASSLRDTRTRAYEQY
v_gene: TRBV7-9

CDR3aa: ASSLRAQRGDEQF
v_gene: TRBV13

CDR3aa: ASSSTRRNQETQY
v_gene: TRBV6-6

CDR3aa: ASSQVWRTSGSQAPPYEKY
v_gene: TRBV3-1

CDR3aa: SVGRLYGYT
v_gene: TRBV29-1

CDR3aa: ATSEGVRNYT
v_gene: TRBV24-1

CDR3aa: ASSLHQGTEAF
v_gene: TRBV5-1

CDR3aa: ASSEARGEGSPLH
v_gene: TRBV2

CDR3aa: ASSSGAQFYEQY
v_gene: TRBV27

CDR3aa: ASSQNQEQY
v_gene: TRBV4-1

CDR3aa: ASSLGSSREQF
v_gene: TRBV5-1

CDR3aa: ASSLGIGGDNQETQY
v_gene: TRBV7-9